What follows are 16 T cell receptor beta chains derived from one specimen sequenced in a study of CD8 T cells in ankylosing spondylitis. TCRdb re-analysed the 5' RACE reads in MiXCR, keeping a single row per CDR3 protein. The sample lists some 290,000 distinct CDR3 sequences; 15% to 20% were seen once. The sample comprised blood, either unsorted or a sorted T cell fraction (not recorded which). These receptors were taken from a male donor with ankylosing spondylitis or in good health (not recorded which).

This clonotype came up a few times. The V gene is TRBV28, the J gene TRBJ1-5; D gene uncertain. The CDR3 length is 15 residues. The V gene's germline CDR1 is MDHEN and CDR2 SYDVKM. V gave up 2 bases and J gave up 0 bases, with 8 bases separating them. The CDR3 DNA is TGTGCCAGCAGTTTAACGAGATATAGCAATCAGCCCCAGCATTTT. It translates to CASSLTRYSNQPQHF.

The chain employs TRBV2 and TRBJ1-4; D ambiguous. CDR3 length: 12 residues. Trimming took off 4 bases at V and 12 bases at J, with 12 bases between the two ends. CDR1 and CDR2 from the germline V gene are SNHLY and FYNNEI. The CDR3 bases are TGTGCCAGCAGTGCTCTGGTTCTGGAACTGTTTTTT. Its protein is CASSALVLELFF.

This clonotype has only a few counts. The J gene is TRBJ2-4, the V gene TRBV20-1, with D unclear. The CDR3 consists of 14 residues. The germline V gene encodes CDR1 DFQATT and CDR2 SNEGSKA (reference sequence). Trimming took 3 bases from V and 3 from J, leaving 12 bases between them. The CDR3 DNA reads as TGCAGTGCTAGGGTATTCCTGGGCAAAAACATTCAGTACTTC. This codes for CSARVFLGKNIQYF.

The rearrangement joins TRBV7-9 to TRBJ1-5; the D is unclear. Between the trimmed V and J ends, which lost 7 bases and 0 bases, there was a span of 16 bases. The germline V gene encodes CDR1 SEHNR and CDR2 FQNEAQ (reference sequence). This CDR3 contains 16 residues. The CDR3 spells CASTLRWGYSNQPQHF. The CDR3 DNA sequence: TGTGCCAGCACCCTTAGATGGGGTTATAGCAATCAGCCCCAGCATTTT.

This chain joins TRBV6-1 and TRBJ2-7; no clear D gene. Germline V gene data show CDR1 as MNHNS and CDR2 as SASEGT. Trimming cost V 9 bases and J 3 bases, with 12 bases left between them. This CDR3 contains 12 residues. The CDR3 DNA reads TGTGCCAGTACGGACGCTTTCTACGAGCAGTACGTC. Protein: CASTDAFYEQYV.

This clonotype showed up just a few times. The CDR3 nucleotides read TGTGCCATCAGGGGGGGCAGGGAACAGCCCCAGCATTTT. Its translation: CAIRGGREQPQHF. The V call is TRBV10-3, the J call TRBJ1-5, with D possibly being TRBD1 (6 bases). Germline CDR1 reads ENHRY; CDR2 reads SYGVKD. The CDR3 runs 13 residues. V gave up 6 bases and J gave up 7 bases, with 13 bases separating them.

Ten or more counts support this clonotype. The chain uses TRBV6-1 and TRBJ1-5, with 9 nucleotides matching TRBD1. V dropped 5 bases and J dropped 4; count of bases not matched to a gene: 9. The CDR3 sequence is 16 residues long. Germline assignment: CDR1 MNHNS and CDR2 SASEGT. CDR3 coding DNA: TGTGCCAGCAGTCGAACCCCGACAGGGGGTAATCAGCCCCAGCATTTT. It encodes CASSRTPTGGNQPQHF.

The table lists this clonotype with a few counts. V and J are TRBV6-1 and TRBJ2-1, with a tentative D call TRBD2 (7 bases). Germline lookup yields CDR1 MNHNS and CDR2 SASEGT. V lost 6 bases and J 5 bases, leaving 23 bases between the germline ends. The CDR3 covers 17 residues. CDR3 sequence: CASRTSRRGGANNEQFF. The CDR3 coding sequence is TGTGCCAGCAGAACGAGCAGAAGGGGGGGGGCCAACAATGAGCAGTTCTTC.

This clonotype was recorded at least ten times. V gene TRBV12-3 or TRBV12-4 combines with J gene TRBJ2-5; D possibly corresponds to TRBD2 (5 bases). Trimming removed 8 bases at V and 1 base at J, with 8 bases between. The CDR3 is 12 amino acids. CDR3 sequence (DNA): TGTGCCAGCCGTCGGGGCCAAGAGACCCAGTACTTC. This sequence encodes CASRRGQETQYF.

V usage is TRBV6-1 and J usage is TRBJ2-5; D remains ambiguous. Trimming shortened V by 8 bases and J by 8 bases, and 18 bases separated the two germline ends. The CDR3 contains 13 residues. Germline assignment: CDR1 MNHNS and CDR2 SASEGT. The CDR3 sequence: CASFPLDSPTQYF. The CDR3 coding sequence is TGTGCCAGCTTCCCACTCGACTCCCCCACCCAGTACTTC.

Note on this clonotype: The junction departs from the called germline gene at one end, perhaps through a read error. This rearrangement joins TRBV7-7 to TRBJ2-1, with D tentatively TRBD1 or TRBD2 (5 bases each). Per the germline V gene, CDR1 is SSHAT and CDR2 is FNYEAQ (reference sequence). The CDR3 covers 16 residues. This CDR3 is CASSLCRERPYNEQFF. The CDR3 DNA follows: TGTGCTAGCAGCCTATGCAGGGAGAGGCCCTACAATGAGCAGTTCTTC. Together with reference TRBV7-7 and TRBJ2-1, the CDR3 gives the full variable domain: GAGVSQSPRYKVTKRGQDVTLRCDPISSHATLYWYQQALGQGPEFLTYFNYEAQPDKSGLPSDRFSAERPEGSISTLTIQRTEQRDSAMYRCASSLCRERPYNEQFFGPGTRLTVL.

The rearrangement links TRBV5-5 to TRBJ1-5; TRBD1 is a possible D gene (5 bases). Trimming took off 2 bases at V and 7 bases at J, with 16 bases between the two ends. The length of the CDR3 is 15 residues. Germline CDR1 reads SGHKS; CDR2 reads YYEKEE (reference sequence). In DNA form, the CDR3 reads TGTGCCAGCAGCTTTGGGGGGGGACCCGGCCAGCCCCAGCATTTT. It yields the protein CASSFGGGPGQPQHF.

J is TRBJ2-5 and V is TRBV12-3 or TRBV12-4, with a weak D call TRBD2 (5 bases). The CDR3 is made up of 14 amino acids. V was trimmed by 5 bases and J by 2 bases, leaving 12 bases between them. The DNA for the CDR3 is TGTGCCAGCAGTCACGACTACTCTCAAGAGACCCAGTACTTC. It is translated as CASSHDYSQETQYF.

This clonotype was counted between two and nine times. The chain employs TRBV5-1 and TRBJ1-6; 7 bases agree with TRBD1. The CDR3 consists of 14 residues. Germline V gene lookup returns CDR1 SGHRS and CDR2 YFSETQ. V lost 4 bases and J lost 7; bases outside the gene matches: 5. DNA of the CDR3: TGCGCCAGCAGCGCAGGACAGGACAATTCACCCCTCCACTTT. Its protein is CASSAGQDNSPLHF.

This clonotype was counted a few times. This sequence joins TRBV24-1 and TRBJ2-2; D unresolved. This CDR3 is built from 14 residues. Germline V gives CDR1 KGHDR, CDR2 SFDVKD. V dropped 5 bases and J dropped 2 bases, with 8 bases sitting between them. The DNA for the CDR3 is TGTGCCACCAGTGCAATACATAACACCGGGGAGCTGTTTTTT. This translates into CATSAIHNTGELFF.

DNA for the CDR3: TGCGCCAGCAGCAAAGGACTAGCGGGGGGGCTGAGTGGCCAAGAGACCCAGTACTTC. Its translation: CASSKGLAGGLSGQETQYF. The gene calls are TRBV5-1 and TRBJ2-5; 15 nucleotides align to TRBD2. J lost 1 base, V lost 4 bases, and 11 bases had no gene match. Germline V gene data show CDR1 as SGHRS and CDR2 as YFSETQ. This CDR3 has 19 amino acids.